This T cell receptor (beta chain) was found in a study of CXCR3-negative and CXCR3-positive naive CD8 T cells. Study summary: Per library, roughly 1.4 +/- 0.3 million reads; 120 million to 150 million TRB reads overall. Findings and limits, study-wide: CD5 surface expression was similar among naive subsets, and TCR strength was estimated by inference from TRB CDR3 properties.

Carrying UMI labels, the TRB cDNA libraries were prepared through 5' RACE. TCRdb reprocessed the 5' RACE reads and stores each CDR3 protein as one record, lacking DNA. The listing contains about 43,000 distinct CDR3 sequences. CDR3 length equals 16 residues. CDR1 SNHLY and CDR2 FYNNEI come from the germline V gene. As regards this clonotype: The antigen is undetermined.

The V call is TRBV2, the J call TRBJ2-1; with no DNA, the TCRdb D assignment of TRBD1 cannot be verified. The origin of this receptor is a human donor in good health. Some clones in this sample may be carry-over from other donors' samples. The material sequenced was memory CD8+ T cells from blood. This CDR3 reads CASSDPTGTAYNEQFF.